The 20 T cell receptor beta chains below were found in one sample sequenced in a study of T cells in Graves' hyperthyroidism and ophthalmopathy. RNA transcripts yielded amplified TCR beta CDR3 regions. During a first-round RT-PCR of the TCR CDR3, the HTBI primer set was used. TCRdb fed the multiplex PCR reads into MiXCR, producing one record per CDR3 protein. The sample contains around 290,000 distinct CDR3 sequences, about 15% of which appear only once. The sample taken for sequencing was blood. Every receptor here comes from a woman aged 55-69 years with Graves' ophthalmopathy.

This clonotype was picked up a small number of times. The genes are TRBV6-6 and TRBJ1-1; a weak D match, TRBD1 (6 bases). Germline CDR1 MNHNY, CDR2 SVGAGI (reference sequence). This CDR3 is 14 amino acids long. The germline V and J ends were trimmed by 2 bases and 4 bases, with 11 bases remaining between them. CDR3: CASSYDRRGTEAFF. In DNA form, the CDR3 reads TGTGCCAGCAGTTACGACAGGAGGGGCACTGAAGCTTTCTTT.

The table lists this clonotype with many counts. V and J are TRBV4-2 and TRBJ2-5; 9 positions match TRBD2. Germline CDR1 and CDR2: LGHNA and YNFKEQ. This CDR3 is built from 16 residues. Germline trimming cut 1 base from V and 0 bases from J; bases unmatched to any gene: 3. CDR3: CASSQVERGDQETQYF. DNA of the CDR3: TGTGCCAGCAGCCAAGTCGAGCGGGGGGACCAAGAGACCCAGTACTTC.

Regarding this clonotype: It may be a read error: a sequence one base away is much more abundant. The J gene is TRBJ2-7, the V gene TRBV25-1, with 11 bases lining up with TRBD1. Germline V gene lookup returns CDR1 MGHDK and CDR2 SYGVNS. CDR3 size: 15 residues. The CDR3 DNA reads TGTGCCGGCAGTGAATTAGGGACAGGGGGGGACGAGCAGTACTTC. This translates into CAGSELGTGGDEQYF.

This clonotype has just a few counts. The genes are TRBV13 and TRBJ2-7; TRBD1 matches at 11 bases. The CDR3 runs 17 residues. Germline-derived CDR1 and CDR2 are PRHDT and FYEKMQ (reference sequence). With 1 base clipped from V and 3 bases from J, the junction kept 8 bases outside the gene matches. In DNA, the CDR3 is TGTGCCAGCAGCTTAGACGGGACAGGGGGTTCTCTCTACGAGCAGTACTTC. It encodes CASSLDGTGGSLYEQYF.

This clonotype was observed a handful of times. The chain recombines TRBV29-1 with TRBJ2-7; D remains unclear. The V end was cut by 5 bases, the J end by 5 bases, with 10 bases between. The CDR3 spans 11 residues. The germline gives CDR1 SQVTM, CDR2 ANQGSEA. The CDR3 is CSVFDGNEQYF. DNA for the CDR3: TGCAGCGTTTTTGATGGTAACGAGCAGTACTTC.

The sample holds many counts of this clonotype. The CDR3 here is CASKVGRSYGYTF. The CDR3 DNA is TGTGCCAGCAAGGTCGGGCGTAGCTATGGCTACACCTTC. This chain connects TRBV6-1 to TRBJ1-2; the D is unclear. The V and J ends lost 7 bases and 4 bases respectively, with 13 bases between them. CDR3 length: 13 amino acids. Germline loops: CDR1 MNHNS, CDR2 SASEGT.

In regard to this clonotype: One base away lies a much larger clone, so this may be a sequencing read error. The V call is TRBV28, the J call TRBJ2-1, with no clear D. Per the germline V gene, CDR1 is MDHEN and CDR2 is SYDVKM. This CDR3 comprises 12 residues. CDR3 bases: TGTGCCAGCCGTTTAGGCCGATCTGACCAGTTCTTC. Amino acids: CASRLGRSDQFF.

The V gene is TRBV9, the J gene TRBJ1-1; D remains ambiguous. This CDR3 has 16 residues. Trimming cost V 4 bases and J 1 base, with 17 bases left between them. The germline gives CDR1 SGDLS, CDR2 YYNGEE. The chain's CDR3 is CASSNGRPTSNTEAFF. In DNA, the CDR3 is TGTGCCAGCAGCAACGGCCGCCCGACGTCGAACACTGAAGCTTTCTTT.

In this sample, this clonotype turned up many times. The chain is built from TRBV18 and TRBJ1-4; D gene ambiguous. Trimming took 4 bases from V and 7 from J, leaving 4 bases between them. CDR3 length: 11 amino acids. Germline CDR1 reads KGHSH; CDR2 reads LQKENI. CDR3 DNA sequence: TGTGCCAGCTCACGCGTTGAAAAACTGTTTTTT. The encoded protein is CASSRVEKLFF.

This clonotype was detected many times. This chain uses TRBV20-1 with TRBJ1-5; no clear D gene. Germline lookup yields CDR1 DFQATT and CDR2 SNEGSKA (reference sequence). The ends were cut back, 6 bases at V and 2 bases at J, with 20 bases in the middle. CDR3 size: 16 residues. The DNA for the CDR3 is TGCAGTGCCCGTCATCTGGGGATTGGGGGCAATCAGCCCCAGCATTTT. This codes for CSARHLGIGGNQPQHF.

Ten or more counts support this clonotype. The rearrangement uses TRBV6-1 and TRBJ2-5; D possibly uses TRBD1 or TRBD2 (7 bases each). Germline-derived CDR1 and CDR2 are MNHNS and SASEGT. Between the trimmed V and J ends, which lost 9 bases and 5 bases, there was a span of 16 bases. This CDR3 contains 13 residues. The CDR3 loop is CASGARGGETQYF. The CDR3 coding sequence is TGTGCCAGTGGGGCCAGGGGGGGGGAGACCCAGTACTTC.

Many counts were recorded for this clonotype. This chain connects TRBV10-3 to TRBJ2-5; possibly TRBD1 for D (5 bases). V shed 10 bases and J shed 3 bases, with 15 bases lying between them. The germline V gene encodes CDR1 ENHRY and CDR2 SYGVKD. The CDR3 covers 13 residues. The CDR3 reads CATSRDLKETQYF. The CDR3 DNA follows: TGTGCCACCTCCAGGGATTTAAAAGAGACCCAGTACTTC.

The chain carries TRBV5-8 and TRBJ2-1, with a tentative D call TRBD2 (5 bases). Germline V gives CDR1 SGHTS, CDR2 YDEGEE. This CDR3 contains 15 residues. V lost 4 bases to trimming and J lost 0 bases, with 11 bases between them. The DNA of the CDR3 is TGTGCCAGCAGCGTAGGACTCCGCTCCTACAATGAGCAGTTCTTC. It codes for CASSVGLRSYNEQFF.

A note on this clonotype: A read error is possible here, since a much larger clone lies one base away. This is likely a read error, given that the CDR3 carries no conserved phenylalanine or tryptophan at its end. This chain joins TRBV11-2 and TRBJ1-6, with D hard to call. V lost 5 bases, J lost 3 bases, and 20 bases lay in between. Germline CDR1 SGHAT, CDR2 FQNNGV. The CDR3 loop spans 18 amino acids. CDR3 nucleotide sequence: TGTGCCAGCAGCCCCACTCCCAGTCCGGGGATCTATAATTCACCCCTCCACTCT. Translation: CASSPTPSPGIYNSPLHS.

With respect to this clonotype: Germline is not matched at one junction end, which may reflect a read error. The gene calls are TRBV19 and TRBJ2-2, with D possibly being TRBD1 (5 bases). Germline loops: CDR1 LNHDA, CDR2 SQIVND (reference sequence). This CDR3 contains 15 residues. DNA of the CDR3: TGTGCCAGTAGCATAGACAGAGCGAACACCGGGGAGCTGTTTTTT. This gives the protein CASSIDRANTGELFF.

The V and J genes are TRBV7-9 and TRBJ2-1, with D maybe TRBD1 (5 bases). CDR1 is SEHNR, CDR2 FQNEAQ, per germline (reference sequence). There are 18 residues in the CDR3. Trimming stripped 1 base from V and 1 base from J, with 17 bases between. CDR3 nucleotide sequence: TGTGCCAGCAGCTTAGTATTAATGGGGTCAGGGTCCTACAATGAGCAGTTCTTC. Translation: CASSLVLMGSGSYNEQFF.

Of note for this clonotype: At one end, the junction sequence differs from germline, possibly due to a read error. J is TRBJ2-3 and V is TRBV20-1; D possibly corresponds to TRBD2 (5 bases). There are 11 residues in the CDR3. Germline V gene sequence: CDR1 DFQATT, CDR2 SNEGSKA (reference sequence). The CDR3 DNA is TGCAGTGCTAGAACACTAGATGCGCAGTATTTT. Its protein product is CSARTLDAQYF.

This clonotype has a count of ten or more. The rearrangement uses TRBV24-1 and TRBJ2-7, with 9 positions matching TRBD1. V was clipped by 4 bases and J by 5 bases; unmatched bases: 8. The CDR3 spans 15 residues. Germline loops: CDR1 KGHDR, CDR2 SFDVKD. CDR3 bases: TGTGCCACCAGTGACCACGGGACAGGGATCAACGAGCAGTACTTC. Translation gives CATSDHGTGINEQYF.

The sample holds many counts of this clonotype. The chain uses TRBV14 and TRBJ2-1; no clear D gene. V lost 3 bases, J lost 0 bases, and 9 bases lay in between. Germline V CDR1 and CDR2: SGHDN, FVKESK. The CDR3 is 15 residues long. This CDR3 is CASSQVGPSYNEQFF. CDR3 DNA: TGTGCCAGCAGCCAGGTTGGACCCTCCTACAATGAGCAGTTCTTC.

CDR3 protein: CASSTYTDRTAYEQYF. The CDR3 nucleotides are TGTGCCAGCAGCACTTATACCGACAGGACCGCCTACGAGCAGTACTTC. The chain joins TRBV7-6 to TRBJ2-7; D might be TRBD1 (6 bases). The CDR3 consists of 16 residues. V was pared by 5 bases and J by 2 bases, with 19 bases between. The germline CDR1 and CDR2 sequences are SGHVS and FNYEAQ.